This TCR beta chain came from a study of blood T cell repertoires in COVID-19 (TCRdb year 2020). Study-wide context: Collaborator samples came from the United States, Italy and Spain and covered acute and convalescent phases of COVID-19. Subjects who had been exposed to COVID-19, were actively infected with it, or had recovered from it provided the deeply sampled blood TCRbeta repertoires that made up the dataset. The repertoires were released in a freely available public database meant as a resource for research on the immune response to SARS-CoV-2. The material from the prospective study consisted of cDNA or gDNA derived from T cells, B-cell-depleted T cells, or PBMCs. Where available, HLA class I and class II types were obtained from metadata supplied by the sample provider rather than from assay-based typing. Nearly every sample came with metadata listing a de-identified subject ID, COVID-19 status, age in years and sex. Samples came from the ongoing ImmuneRACE study (first 160 participants) plus 1,254 subjects from 6 global collaborators.

On the study overall, not on this receptor specifically: The quantity of clinical and demographic metadata differed by source and by participant and was supplied without curation.

TCRbeta CDR3 regions were amplified from genomic DNA using the immunoSEQ Assay, a bias-controlled multiplex PCR. In the original analysis: The number of nucleated cells in each sample was estimated from the amplification of reference gene primers within the assay. Sequence reads were collapsed and filtered to measure the absolute abundance of every unique TCRbeta CDR3 rearrangement. For each sample, productive Simpson clonality was calculated as the square root of Simpson's diversity index across productive rearrangements. TCRdb obtained this table from immuneACCESS and retained in-frame rearrangements with V and J assigned. These tables miss some clones; where compared with another copy, unresolved V genes account for less than half of the shortfall, and the remainder is unexplained. V and J calls and clone size are those listed in that table; D and trimming were worked out from the DNA. For this sample there are approximately 180,000 clones; around 89% appear just once. Of the sample, about 4.5% falls within the top ten clones.

Whole blood was collected in K2EDTA tubes by collaborating institutions according to the institutions' own protocols. Collaborator samples were shipped for TCRbeta analysis as frozen whole blood, isolated PBMCs, or DNA extracted from either sample type. Reading the germline V gene (reference sequence) gives CDR1 LNHDA and CDR2 SQIVND. The CDR3 runs 14 amino acids, cysteine and phenylalanine included. Only the CDR3 portion is preserved as DNA: 42 bases, with reading frame beginning at the first base. V trim: 6 bases; J trim: 6 bases; unmatched bases: 5. About this clone: Its antigen remains unidentified. No much larger clone exists at a distance of one base, and base qualities are not known.

This chain joins TRBV19 to TRBJ2-6; 7 bases in the middle match TRBD1. Sequenced input: peripheral blood. This sequence was found in a human donor in a cohort sampled during active COVID-19. The CDR3 loop reads CASRNRGMANVLTF. At the DNA level, the sequence is TGTGCCAGTAGAAACAGGGGTATGGCCAACGTCCTGACTTTC.